These T cell receptor beta chains were read from a single sample in a study of TIL therapy for anti-PD-1-resistant metastatic lung cancer. The protocol was immunoSEQ multiplex PCR, while the TCRdb copy is restricted to in-frame clones and leaves out a portion. Here the sample spans approximately 95,000 clones, roughly two thirds being singletons. The material sequenced was tumor tissue, taken at baseline. These receptors all stem from a person aged 25 to 80 with non-small cell lung cancer. CDR3s include the opening cysteine and the closing phenylalanine or tryptophan. Fields, in order: D gene, J gene, V gene, clone size, CDR3 DNA, CDR3 protein. D genes are given only for firm matches. Size is omitted from some rows. Given values are once, few, many or a class for expanded clones.

D: -
J: TRBJ1-2
V: TRBV28
size: once
DNA: TGTGCCAGCAGTCCCCGAATAAACTATGGCTACACCTTC
CDR3: CASSPRINYGYTF

D: TRBD1
J: TRBJ2-2
V: TRBV7-7
size: once
DNA: TGTGCCAGCTCGACCGGGACAGCGAACACCGGGGAGCTGTTTTTT
CDR3: CASSTGTANTGELFF

D: -
J: TRBJ1-6
V: TRBV27
size: -
DNA: TGTGCCAGCAGTTTAAGTTATAATTCACCCCTCCACTTT
CDR3: CASSLSYNSPLHF

D: -
J: TRBJ2-3
V: TRBV27
size: -
DNA: TGTGCCAGCAGTGTGGGGGGCACAGATACGCAGTATTTT
CDR3: CASSVGGTDTQYF

D: TRBD2
J: TRBJ2-1
V: TRBV28
size: few
DNA: TGTGCCAGCGCCCTACGACTAAGCGGGGGGTCAGGGCAGTTCTTC
CDR3: CASALRLSGGSGQFF

D: TRBD1
J: TRBJ1-6
V: TRBV5-6
size: few
DNA: TGTGCCAGCAGCCAGGGACAGGGGTATTCACCCCTCCACTTT
CDR3: CASSQGQGYSPLHF

D: TRBD1
J: TRBJ1-5
V: TRBV7-9
size: -
DNA: TGTGCCAGCAGTCTCGACCGGGACAGGGGAACGAATCAGCCCCAGCATTTT
CDR3: CASSLDRDRGTNQPQHF

D: TRBD1
J: TRBJ1-1
V: TRBV2
size: -
DNA: TGTGCCAGCAGTGACGACTCGGGGATCACAGGGGTTGAAGCTTTCTTT
CDR3: CASSDDSGITGVEAFF

D: -
J: TRBJ2-1
V: TRBV27
size: -
DNA: TGTGCCAGCAGTTTACCGGCGCGAGGGAATGAGCAGTTCTTC
CDR3: CASSLPARGNEQFF

D: TRBD1
J: TRBJ1-1
V: TRBV7-2
size: -
DNA: TGTGCCAGCAGTCTACAGGGGTTTTACACTGAAGCTTTCTTT
CDR3: CASSLQGFYTEAFF